This T cell receptor beta chain was found in a study of vaccination and CD4 T cells after COVID-19. Background on the study: Samples after vaccination came a median approximately 70 days past dose two, ranging 14 to 241.

Study-wide findings and caveats: A relatively small number of convalescent patients were studied, and no early post-infection timepoints were included.

The sample's treatment: approximately 9-day PBMC culture with coronavirus spike peptide pools or control peptides (ViraFEST assay). ViraFEST expanded antigen-specific T cells with peptide pools, then sequenced TCRs. Both day 3 and day 7 involved replacing half of the medium with fresh IL-2 medium. CDR1 is SSHAT, CDR2 FNYEAQ, per germline (reference sequence). V lost 2 bases to trimming and J lost 5 bases, with 9 bases between them. The CDR3 consists of 13 residues. With regard to this clonotype: The antigen is unknown.

With the Oncomine TCR Beta short-read assay, DNA from cultured CD4+ T cells was sequenced. TCRdb re-called the PCR reads through MiXCR, storing one row per CDR3 protein. This sample carries about 13,000 distinct CDR3 sequences, about two fifths of them seen once, and the ten largest clones take about 20%. The chain has TRBV7-7 and TRBJ1-1; no firm D call. This clonotype was sampled from a human donor who had recovered from COVID-19. The source material was CD4+ T cells from blood, cultured in vitro, sampled before SARS-CoV-2 vaccination. DNA of the CDR3: TGTGCCAGCAGCTTAAGCGAAAGGACTGAAGCTTTCTTT. Translated, it gives CASSLSERTEAFF.